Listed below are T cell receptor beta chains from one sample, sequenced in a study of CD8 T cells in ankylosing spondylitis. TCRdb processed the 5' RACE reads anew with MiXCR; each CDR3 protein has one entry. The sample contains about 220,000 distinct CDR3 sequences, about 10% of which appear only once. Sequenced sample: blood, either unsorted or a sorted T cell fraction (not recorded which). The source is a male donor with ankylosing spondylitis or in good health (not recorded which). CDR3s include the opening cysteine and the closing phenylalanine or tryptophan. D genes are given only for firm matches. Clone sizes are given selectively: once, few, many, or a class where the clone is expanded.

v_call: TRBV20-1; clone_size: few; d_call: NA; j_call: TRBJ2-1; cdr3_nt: TGCAGTGCTCCGGACAAAGACAATGAGCAGTTCTTC; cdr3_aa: CSAPDKDNEQFF
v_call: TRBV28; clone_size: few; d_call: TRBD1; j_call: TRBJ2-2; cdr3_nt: TGTGCCAGCACTTTCCAGGGGGCTGCCGGGGAGCTGTTTTTT; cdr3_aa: CASTFQGAAGELFF
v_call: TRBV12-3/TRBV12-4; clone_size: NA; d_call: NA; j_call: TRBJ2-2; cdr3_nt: TGTGCCAGCAGTATACCCGGGACCGCGGGCGGGGAGCTGTTTTTT; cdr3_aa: CASSIPGTAGGELFF
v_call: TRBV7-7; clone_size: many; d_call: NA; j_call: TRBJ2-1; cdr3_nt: TGTGCTAGCAGCTCCTTGACAGGCTCCTACAATGAGCAGTTCTTC; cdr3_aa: CASSSLTGSYNEQFF
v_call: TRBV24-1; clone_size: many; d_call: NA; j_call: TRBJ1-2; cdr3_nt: TGTGCCACCGGGCAACACGGGGACTATGGCTACACCTTC; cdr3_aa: CATGQHGDYGYTF
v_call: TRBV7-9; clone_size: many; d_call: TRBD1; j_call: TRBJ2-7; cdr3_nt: TGTGCCAGCATGACCGGGACAGGGTCTTACGAGCAGTACTTC; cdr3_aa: CASMTGTGSYEQYF
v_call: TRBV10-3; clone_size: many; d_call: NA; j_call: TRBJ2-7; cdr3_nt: TGTGCCATCAGTGAGTCAAGGGGTGAGGAGTACTTC; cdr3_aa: CAISESRGEEYF
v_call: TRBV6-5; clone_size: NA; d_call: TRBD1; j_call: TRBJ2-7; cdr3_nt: TGTGCCAGCAGTTCCCTGACAGGGGGTTACGAGCAGTACTTC; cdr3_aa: CASSSLTGGYEQYF
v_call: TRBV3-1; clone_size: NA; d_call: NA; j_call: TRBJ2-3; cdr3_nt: TGTGCCAGCAGCCAAGCCCGCACACCCACAGATACGCAGTATTTT; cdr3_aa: CASSQARTPTDTQYF
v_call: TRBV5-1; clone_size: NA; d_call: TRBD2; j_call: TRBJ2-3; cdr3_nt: TGCGCCAGCAGCTCACTAGCGGGGGGCCTTCCACGGGATACGCAGTATTTT; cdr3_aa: CASSSLAGGLPRDTQYF